Below, one T cell receptor (beta chain) is given with its context. The antigen is not known. Sequence at one end of the junction differs from germline and may be a read error. The sample belongs to a study of cytomegalovirus exposure and HLA in healthy donors. The study, taken as a whole, reports: Both high specificity and high sensitivity reportedly marked the classifier's diagnosis of cytomegalovirus status.

Germline V gene lookup returns CDR1 WSHSY and CDR2 SAAADI. The CDR3 consists of 15 residues. The donors belonged to the approximately 120-subject validation cohort, separate from the approximately 670-subject first cohort. TCRdb keeps only in-frame clones here, not all; method: immunoSEQ multiplex PCR. The sample has 150,000 to 200,000 clones, 70% to 90% seen once; the top ten hold 2% to 2.5%. Sequencing was done on a sample of PBMCs. This chain connects TRBV10-2 to TRBJ2-5; 7 bases align to TRBD1. The receptor was derived from a woman between 18 and 30 years old in good health and CMV-seronegative. Here the CDR3 reads CASSQSGGPLETQYF. The CDR3 region has the DNA TGCGCCAGCAGTCAGTCAGGGGGTCCCCTGGAGACCCAGTACTTC.